These T cell receptor beta chains were read from a single sample in a study of blood T cells in healthy people across ages. TCRdb passed the 5' RACE reads through MiXCR, listing each CDR3 protein once. The table shows around 580,000 distinct CDR3 sequences, with around 48% occurring only once. Sequences were obtained from blood. Receptors originate from a man at least 80 years old in good health. CDR3s include the opening cysteine and the closing phenylalanine or tryptophan. A D gene is named only where the DNA matches it firmly. Expanded clones get a size class; other rows say once, few or many, or leave the size out.

CDR3: CASSVEGGEKLFF; DNA: TGTGCCAGCAGTGTGGAGGGAGGGGAAAAACTGTTTTTT; D: NA; J: TRBJ1-4; V: TRBV27; size: NA
CDR3: CASSVAEGRGEQFF; DNA: TGTGCCAGCAGCGTAGCTGAGGGAAGAGGTGAGCAGTTCTTC; D: NA; J: TRBJ2-1; V: TRBV9; size: NA
CDR3: CAISGSPHYEQYF; DNA: TGTGCCATCAGTGGAAGCCCTCACTACGAGCAGTACTTC; D: NA; J: TRBJ2-7; V: TRBV10-3; size: few
CDR3: CSARFGGRASQYF; DNA: TGCAGTGCTAGATTCGGCGGGAGGGCGTCGCAGTATTTT; D: TRBD2; J: TRBJ2-3; V: TRBV20-1; size: NA
CDR3: CASSREWTGEQFF; DNA: TGCGCCAGCAGCCGCGAGTGGACAGGCGAGCAGTTCTTC; D: TRBD1; J: TRBJ2-1; V: TRBV4-1; size: few
CDR3: CSVGGQGGGYTF; DNA: TGCAGCGTTGGCGGACAGGGAGGTGGCTACACCTTC; D: TRBD1; J: TRBJ1-2; V: TRBV29-1; size: NA
CDR3: CASSQASVETQYF; DNA: TGTGCCAGCAGCCAAGCGTCCGTGGAGACCCAGTACTTC; D: NA; J: TRBJ2-5; V: TRBV12-3/TRBV12-4; size: NA
CDR3: CSAGPGLAIEQFF; DNA: TGCAGTGCTGGCCCGGGACTAGCGATTGAGCAGTTCTTC; D: TRBD2; J: TRBJ2-1; V: TRBV20-1; size: NA
CDR3: CASSSTSAKFWCEQYF; DNA: TGTGCCAGCAGTTCCACTAGCGCCAAGTTCTGGTGCGAGCAGTACTTC; D: TRBD2; J: TRBJ2-7; V: TRBV12-3/TRBV12-4; size: NA
CDR3: CASSQDRTRETQYF; DNA: TGCGCCAGCAGCCAAGATAGGACTCGAGAGACCCAGTACTTC; D: NA; J: TRBJ2-5; V: TRBV4-3; size: few
CDR3: CASSQWTEVDYGYTF; DNA: TGTGCCAGCAGCCAGTGGACAGAAGTGGACTATGGCTACACCTTC; D: NA; J: TRBJ1-2; V: TRBV3-1; size: NA
CDR3: CASSLLQGIQPQHF; DNA: TGTGCCAGTAGCCTCCTCCAGGGAATTCAGCCCCAGCATTTT; D: NA; J: TRBJ1-5; V: TRBV19; size: NA
CDR3: CASSRRIAGGEETQYF; DNA: TGTGCCAGCAGCCGGCGAATAGCGGGAGGAGAAGAGACCCAGTACTTC; D: TRBD2; J: TRBJ2-5; V: TRBV11-1; size: NA
CDR3: CSVVVQPPYEQYF; DNA: TGCAGCGTTGTAGTACAGCCACCCTACGAGCAGTACTTC; D: NA; J: TRBJ2-7; V: TRBV29-1; size: many
CDR3: CASSYGVTWQFF; DNA: TGTGCCAGCAGTTACGGGGTGACTTGGCAGTTCTTC; D: NA; J: TRBJ2-1; V: TRBV6-2/TRBV6-3; size: NA
CDR3: CASSPRPEREAFF; DNA: TGTGCCAGCAGTCCCCGCCCGGAGCGGGAAGCTTTCTTT; D: NA; J: TRBJ1-1; V: TRBV27; size: NA
CDR3: CASSELWKGTQYF; DNA: TGTGCCAGCAGTGAACTCTGGAAGGGGACCCAGTACTTC; D: NA; J: TRBJ2-5; V: TRBV2; size: NA
CDR3: CASSAQGETRYSPLHF; DNA: TGTGCCAGCAGCGCCCAGGGTGAAACTCGTTATTCACCCCTCCACTTT; D: NA; J: TRBJ1-6; V: TRBV7-9; size: NA
CDR3: CASSQSGTGCGYTF; DNA: TGTGCCAGCAGTCAATCCGGGACAGGGTGCGGCTACACCTTC; D: TRBD1; J: TRBJ1-2; V: TRBV6-5; size: NA
CDR3: CASSFTTGGNTQYF; DNA: TGTGCCAGCAGTTTTACGACAGGGGGCAATACGCAGTATTTT; D: TRBD1; J: TRBJ2-3; V: TRBV12-3/TRBV12-4; size: NA
CDR3: CASSLHQVETQYF; DNA: TGTGCCAGCAGTTTACACCAGGTCGAGACCCAGTACTTC; D: NA; J: TRBJ2-5; V: TRBV12-3/TRBV12-4; size: few
CDR3: CASSEGGQPYNEQYF; DNA: TGTGCCAGCAGTGAGGGGGGACAACCTTACAATGAGCAGTACTTC; D: NA; J: TRBJ2-7; V: TRBV2; size: NA
CDR3: CSARDQESVPLTVENQPQHF; DNA: TGCAGTGCTAGAGATCAAGAGAGCGTTCCTTTGACAGTCGAAAATCAGCCCCAGCATTTT; D: NA; J: TRBJ1-5; V: TRBV20-1; size: once
CDR3: CASSRSGAGYGYTF; DNA: TGCGCCAGCAGCCGATCAGGGGCGGGCTATGGCTACACCTTC; D: NA; J: TRBJ1-2; V: TRBV4-3; size: few
CDR3: CASSSSTGQFEKLFF; DNA: TGTGCCAGCTCATCATCGACGGGACAGTTCGAAAAACTGTTTTTT; D: TRBD1; J: TRBJ1-4; V: TRBV18; size: few
CDR3: CASIASGHYGYTF; DNA: TGTGCCAGCATTGCGAGTGGGCACTATGGCTACACCTTC; D: NA; J: TRBJ1-2; V: TRBV28; size: few
CDR3: CASSYGFRGRDYEQYF; DNA: TGTGCCAGCAGTTACGGGTTTAGGGGGAGGGACTACGAGCAGTACTTC; D: NA; J: TRBJ2-7; V: TRBV6-6; size: many
CDR3: CASSRPIAGGITGELFF; DNA: TGTGCCAGCAGCCGCCCAATAGCGGGAGGTATCACCGGGGAGCTGTTTTTT; D: TRBD2; J: TRBJ2-2; V: TRBV5-6; size: NA
CDR3: CASSQGSGQAYEQYF; DNA: TGTGCCAGCAGCCAAGGTTCCGGACAGGCCTACGAGCAGTACTTC; D: TRBD1; J: TRBJ2-7; V: TRBV3-1; size: NA
CDR3: CASSSSRDTAGWTQYF; DNA: TGTGCCAGCAGTTCTTCCCGAGACACCGCCGGTTGGACCCAGTACTTC; D: NA; J: TRBJ2-5; V: TRBV12-3/TRBV12-4; size: NA
CDR3: CASSTFQGLGPETQYF; DNA: TGCGCCAGCAGCACGTTTCAGGGGCTGGGCCCAGAGACCCAGTACTTC; D: NA; J: TRBJ2-5; V: TRBV5-1; size: once
CDR3: CAWNKQRSYNEQFF; DNA: TGTGCCTGGAATAAGCAGAGATCCTACAATGAGCAGTTCTTC; D: NA; J: TRBJ2-1; V: TRBV30; size: NA
CDR3: CASSPQRGEDNSPLHF; DNA: TGCGCCAGCAGCCCCCAGCGGGGCGAAGATAATTCACCCCTCCACTTT; D: NA; J: TRBJ1-6; V: TRBV4-1; size: NA
CDR3: CASSLTRTDRSSYNSPLHF; DNA: TGCGCCAGCAGCTTAACGAGAACGGACAGGAGCTCCTATAATTCACCCCTCCACTTT; D: TRBD1; J: TRBJ1-6; V: TRBV5-1; size: NA
CDR3: CASSPINRPTYEQYF; DNA: TGTGCCAGCAGTCCCATAAACAGGCCGACCTACGAGCAGTACTTC; D: NA; J: TRBJ2-7; V: TRBV28; size: NA
CDR3: CSARSTGVSEQYF; DNA: TGCAGTGCTAGATCTACAGGGGTTTCCGAGCAGTACTTC; D: TRBD1; J: TRBJ2-7; V: TRBV20-1; size: few
CDR3: CASSSYTTSTDTQYF; DNA: TGTGCCAGCAGCAGTTACACGACTAGCACAGATACGCAGTATTTT; D: NA; J: TRBJ2-3; V: TRBV9; size: once
CDR3: CASSLVAGSNNEQFF; DNA: TGTGCCAGCAGCTTAGTGGCGGGGTCGAACAATGAGCAGTTCTTC; D: NA; J: TRBJ2-1; V: TRBV7-2; size: few
CDR3: CASSRDKGGAQYF; DNA: TGCGCCAGCAGCCGAGACAAGGGTGGCGCGCAGTATTTT; D: NA; J: TRBJ2-3; V: TRBV4-3; size: many
CDR3: CSARAGGRGETQYF; DNA: TGCAGTGCTAGAGCCGGTGGGCGGGGGGAGACCCAGTACTTC; D: TRBD2; J: TRBJ2-5; V: TRBV20-1; size: NA
CDR3: CASSQGAYGYIF; DNA: TGTGCCAGCAGCCAAGGGGCCTATGGCTACATCTTC; D: NA; J: TRBJ1-2; V: TRBV4-2; size: NA
CDR3: CASSPGDPYEQYF; DNA: TGTGCCAGCAGCCCGGGGGACCCCTACGAGCAGTACTTC; D: NA; J: TRBJ2-7; V: TRBV7-9; size: NA
CDR3: CSARDRLARGGEQFF; DNA: TGCAGTGCTAGGGACAGACTAGCGAGAGGTGGTGAGCAGTTCTTC; D: TRBD2; J: TRBJ2-1; V: TRBV20-1; size: NA
CDR3: CASSQSDNTDTQYF; DNA: TGCGCCAGCAGCCAATCGGACAACACAGATACGCAGTATTTT; D: NA; J: TRBJ2-3; V: TRBV4-1; size: NA
CDR3: CASSGGQLNNEKLFF; DNA: TGTGCCAGCAGCGGTGGACAGCTCAATAATGAAAAACTGTTTTTT; D: NA; J: TRBJ1-4; V: TRBV7-9; size: NA